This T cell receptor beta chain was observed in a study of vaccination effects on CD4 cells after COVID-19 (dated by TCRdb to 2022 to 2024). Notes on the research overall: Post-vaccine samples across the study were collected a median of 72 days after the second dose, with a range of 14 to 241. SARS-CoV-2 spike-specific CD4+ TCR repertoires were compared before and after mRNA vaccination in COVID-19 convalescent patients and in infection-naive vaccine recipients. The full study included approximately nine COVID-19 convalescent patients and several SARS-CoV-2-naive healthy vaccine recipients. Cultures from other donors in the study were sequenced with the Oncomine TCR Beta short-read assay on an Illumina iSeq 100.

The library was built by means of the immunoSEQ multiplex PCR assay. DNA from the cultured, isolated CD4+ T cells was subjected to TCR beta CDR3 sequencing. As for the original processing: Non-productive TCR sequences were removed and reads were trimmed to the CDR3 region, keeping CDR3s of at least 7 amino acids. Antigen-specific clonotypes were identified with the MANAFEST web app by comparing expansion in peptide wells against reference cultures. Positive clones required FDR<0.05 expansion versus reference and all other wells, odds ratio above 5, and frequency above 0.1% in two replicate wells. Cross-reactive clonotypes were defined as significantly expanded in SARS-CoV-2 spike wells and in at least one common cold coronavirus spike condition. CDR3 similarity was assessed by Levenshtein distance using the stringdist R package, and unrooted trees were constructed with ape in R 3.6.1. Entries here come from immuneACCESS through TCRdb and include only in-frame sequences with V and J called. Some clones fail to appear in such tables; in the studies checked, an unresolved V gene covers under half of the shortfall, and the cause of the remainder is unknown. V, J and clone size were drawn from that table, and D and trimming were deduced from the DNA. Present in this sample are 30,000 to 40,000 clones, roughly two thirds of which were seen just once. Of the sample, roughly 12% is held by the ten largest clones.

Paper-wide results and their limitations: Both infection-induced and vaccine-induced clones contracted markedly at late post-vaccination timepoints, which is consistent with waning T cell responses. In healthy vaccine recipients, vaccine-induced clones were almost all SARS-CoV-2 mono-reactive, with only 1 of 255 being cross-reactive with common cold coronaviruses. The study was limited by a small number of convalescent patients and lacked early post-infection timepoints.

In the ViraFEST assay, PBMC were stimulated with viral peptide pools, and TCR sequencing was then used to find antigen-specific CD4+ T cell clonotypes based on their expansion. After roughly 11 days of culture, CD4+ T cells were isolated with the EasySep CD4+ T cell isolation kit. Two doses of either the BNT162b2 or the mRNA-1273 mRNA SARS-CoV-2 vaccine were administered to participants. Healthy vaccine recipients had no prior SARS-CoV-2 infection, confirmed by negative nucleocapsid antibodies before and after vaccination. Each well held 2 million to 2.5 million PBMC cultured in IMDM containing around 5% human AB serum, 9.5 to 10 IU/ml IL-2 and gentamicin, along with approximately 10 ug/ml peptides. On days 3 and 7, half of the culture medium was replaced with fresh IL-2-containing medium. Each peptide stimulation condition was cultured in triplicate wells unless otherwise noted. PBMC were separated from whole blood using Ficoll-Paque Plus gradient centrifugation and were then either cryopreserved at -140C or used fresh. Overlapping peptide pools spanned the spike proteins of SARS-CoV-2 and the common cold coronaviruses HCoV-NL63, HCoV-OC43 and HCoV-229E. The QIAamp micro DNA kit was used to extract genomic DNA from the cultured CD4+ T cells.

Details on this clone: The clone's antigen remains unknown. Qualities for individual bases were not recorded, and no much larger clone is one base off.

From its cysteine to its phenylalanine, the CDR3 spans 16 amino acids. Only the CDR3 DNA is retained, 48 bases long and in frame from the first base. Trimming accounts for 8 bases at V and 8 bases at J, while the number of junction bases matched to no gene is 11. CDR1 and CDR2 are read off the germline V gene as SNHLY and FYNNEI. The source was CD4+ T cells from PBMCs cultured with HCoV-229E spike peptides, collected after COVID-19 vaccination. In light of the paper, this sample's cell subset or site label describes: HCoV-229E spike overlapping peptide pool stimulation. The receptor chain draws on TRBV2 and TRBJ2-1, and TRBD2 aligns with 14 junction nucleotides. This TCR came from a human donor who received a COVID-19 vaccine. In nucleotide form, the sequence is TGTGCCAGCGGTCTGACTAGCGGGGGGGCCGCCGATGAGCAGTTCTTC. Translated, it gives CASGLTSGGAADEQFF. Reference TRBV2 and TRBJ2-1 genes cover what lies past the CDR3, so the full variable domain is EPEVTQTPSHQVTQMGQEVILRCVPISNHLYFYWYRQILGQKVEFLVSFYNNEISEKSEIFDDQFSVERPDGSNFTLKIRSTKLEDSAMYFCASGLTSGGAADEQFFGPGTRLTVL.